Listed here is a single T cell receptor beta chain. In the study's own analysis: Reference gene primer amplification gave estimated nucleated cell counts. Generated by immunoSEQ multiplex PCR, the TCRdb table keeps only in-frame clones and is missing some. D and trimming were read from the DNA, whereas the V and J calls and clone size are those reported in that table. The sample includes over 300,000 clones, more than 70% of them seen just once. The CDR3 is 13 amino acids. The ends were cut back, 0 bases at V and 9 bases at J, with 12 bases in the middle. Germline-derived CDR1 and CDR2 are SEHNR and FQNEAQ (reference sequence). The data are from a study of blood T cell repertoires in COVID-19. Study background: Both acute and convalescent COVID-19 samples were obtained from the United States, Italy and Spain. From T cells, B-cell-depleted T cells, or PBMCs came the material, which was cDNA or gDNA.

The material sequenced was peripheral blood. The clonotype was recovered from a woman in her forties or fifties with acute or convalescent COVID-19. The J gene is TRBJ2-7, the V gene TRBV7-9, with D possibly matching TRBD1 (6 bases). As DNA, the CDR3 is TGTGCCAGCAGCTTAGCGCTTCACAGGGCGCAGTACTTC. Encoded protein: CASSLALHRAQYF.